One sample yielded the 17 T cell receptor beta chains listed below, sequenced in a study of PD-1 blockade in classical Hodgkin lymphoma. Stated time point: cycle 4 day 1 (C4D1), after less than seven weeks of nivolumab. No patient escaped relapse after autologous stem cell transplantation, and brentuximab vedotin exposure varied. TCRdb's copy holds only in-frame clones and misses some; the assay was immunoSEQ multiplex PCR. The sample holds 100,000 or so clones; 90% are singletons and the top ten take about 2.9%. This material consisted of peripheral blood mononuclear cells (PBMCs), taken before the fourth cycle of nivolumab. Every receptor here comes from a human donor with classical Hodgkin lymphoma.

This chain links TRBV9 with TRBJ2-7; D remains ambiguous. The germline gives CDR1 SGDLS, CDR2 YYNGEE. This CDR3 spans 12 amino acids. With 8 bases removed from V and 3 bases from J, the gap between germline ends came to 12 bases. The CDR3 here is CARNSRVYEQYF. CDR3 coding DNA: TGTGCCAGAAATAGTAGAGTCTACGAGCAGTACTTC.

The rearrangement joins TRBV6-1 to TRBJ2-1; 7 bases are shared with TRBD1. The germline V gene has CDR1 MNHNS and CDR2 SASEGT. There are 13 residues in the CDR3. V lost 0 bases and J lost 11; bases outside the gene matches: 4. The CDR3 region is CASSEAPTGKQFF. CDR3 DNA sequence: TGTGCCAGCAGTGAAGCGCCGACAGGGAAGCAGTTCTTC.

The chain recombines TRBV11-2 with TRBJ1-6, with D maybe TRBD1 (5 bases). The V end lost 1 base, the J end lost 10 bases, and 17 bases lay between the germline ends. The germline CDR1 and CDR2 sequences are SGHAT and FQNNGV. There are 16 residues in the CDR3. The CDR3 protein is CASSLAGGLGRSPLHF. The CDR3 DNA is TGTGCCAGCAGCTTAGCGGGAGGTCTGGGGCGGTCACCCCTCCACTTT. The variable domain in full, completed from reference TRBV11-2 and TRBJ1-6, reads EAGVAQSPRYKIIEKRQSVAFWCNPISGHATLYWYQQILGQGPKLLIQFQNNGVVDDSQLPKDRFSAERLKGVDSTLKIQPAKLEDSAVYLCASSLAGGLGRSPLHFGNGTRLTVT.

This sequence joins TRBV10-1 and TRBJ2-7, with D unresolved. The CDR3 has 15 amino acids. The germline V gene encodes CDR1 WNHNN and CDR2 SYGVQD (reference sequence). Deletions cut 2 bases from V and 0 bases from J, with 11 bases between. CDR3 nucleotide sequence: TGCGCCAGCAGTGAGGGACCGCAGAGCTCCTACGAGCAGTACTTC. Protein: CASSEGPQSSYEQYF.

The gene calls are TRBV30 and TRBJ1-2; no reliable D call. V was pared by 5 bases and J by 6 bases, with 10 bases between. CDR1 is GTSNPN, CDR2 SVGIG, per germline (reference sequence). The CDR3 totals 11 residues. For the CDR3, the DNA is TGTGCCTGGGCCGGGCCCAATGGCTACACCTTC. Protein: CAWAGPNGYTF.

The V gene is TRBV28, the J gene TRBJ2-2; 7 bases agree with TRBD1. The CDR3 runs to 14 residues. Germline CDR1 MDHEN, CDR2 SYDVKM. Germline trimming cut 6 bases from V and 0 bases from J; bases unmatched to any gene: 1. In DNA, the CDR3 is TGTGCCAGCAGACAGGGGTCGAACACCGGGGAGCTGTTTTTT. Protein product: CASRQGSNTGELFF.

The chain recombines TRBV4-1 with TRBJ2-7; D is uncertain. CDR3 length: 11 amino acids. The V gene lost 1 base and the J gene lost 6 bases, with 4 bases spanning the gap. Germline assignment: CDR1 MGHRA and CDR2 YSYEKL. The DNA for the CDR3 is TGCGCCAGCAGCCAAGGACCCGAGCAGTACTTC. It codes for CASSQGPEQYF.

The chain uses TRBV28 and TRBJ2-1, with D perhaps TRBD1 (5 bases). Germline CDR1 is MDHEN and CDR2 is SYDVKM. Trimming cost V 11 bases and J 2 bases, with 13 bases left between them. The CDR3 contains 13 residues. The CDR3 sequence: CAVDSQAYNEQFF. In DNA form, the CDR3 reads TGTGCCGTTGACTCACAGGCCTACAATGAGCAGTTCTTC.

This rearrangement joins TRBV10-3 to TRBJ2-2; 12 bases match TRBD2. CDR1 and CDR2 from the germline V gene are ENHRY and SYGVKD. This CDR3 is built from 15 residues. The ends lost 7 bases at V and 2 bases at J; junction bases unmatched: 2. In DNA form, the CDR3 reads TGTGCCATCACTAGCGGGGGGGAAAACACCGGGGAGCTGTTTTTT. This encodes CAITSGGENTGELFF.

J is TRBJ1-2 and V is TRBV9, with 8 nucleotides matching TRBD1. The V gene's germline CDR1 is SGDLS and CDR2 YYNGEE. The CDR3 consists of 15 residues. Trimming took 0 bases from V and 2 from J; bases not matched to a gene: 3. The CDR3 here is CASSVGQGANYGYTF. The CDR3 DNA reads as TGTGCCAGCAGCGTAGGCCAGGGGGCGAACTATGGCTACACCTTC.

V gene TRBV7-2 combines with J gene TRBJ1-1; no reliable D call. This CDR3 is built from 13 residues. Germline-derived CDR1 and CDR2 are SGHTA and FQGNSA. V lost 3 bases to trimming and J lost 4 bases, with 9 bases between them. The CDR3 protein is CASSFRGSTEAFF. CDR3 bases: TGTGCCAGCAGCTTTCGGGGAAGCACTGAAGCTTTCTTT. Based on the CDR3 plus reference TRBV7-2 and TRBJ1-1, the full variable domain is GAGVSQSPSNKVTEKGKDVELRCDPISGHTALYWYRQSLGQGLEFLIYFQGNSAPDKSGLPSDRFSAERTGGSVSTLTIQRTQQEDSAVYLCASSFRGSTEAFFGQGTRLTVV.

The CDR3 loop reads CASSVLRGSGYEQYF. Here the CDR3 DNA reads TGTGCCAGCAGTGTCCTTCGTGGCAGTGGCTACGAGCAGTACTTC. V and J are TRBV2 and TRBJ2-7; no clear D. This CDR3 is 15 amino acids long. Trimming removed 4 bases from V and 3 bases from J, with 16 bases in between. Germline CDR1 SNHLY, CDR2 FYNNEI.

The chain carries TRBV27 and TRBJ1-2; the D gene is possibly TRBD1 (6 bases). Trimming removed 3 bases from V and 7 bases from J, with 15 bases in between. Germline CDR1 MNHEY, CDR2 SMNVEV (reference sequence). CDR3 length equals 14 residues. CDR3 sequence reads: CASSLAGEFSGYTF. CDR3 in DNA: TGTGCCAGCAGTTTGGCAGGGGAGTTCAGTGGCTACACCTTC.

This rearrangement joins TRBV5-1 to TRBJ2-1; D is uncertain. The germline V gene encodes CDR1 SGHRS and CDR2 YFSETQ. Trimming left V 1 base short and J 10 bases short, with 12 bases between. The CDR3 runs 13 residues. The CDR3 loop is CASSLSRPVEQFF. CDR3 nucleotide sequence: TGCGCCAGCAGCTTGTCACGACCAGTCGAGCAGTTCTTC. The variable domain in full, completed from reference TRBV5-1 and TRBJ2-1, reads KAGVTQTPRYLIKTRGQQVTLSCSPISGHRSVSWYQQTPGQGLQFLFEYFSETQRNKGNFPGRFSGRQFSNSRSEMNVSTLELGDSALYLCASSLSRPVEQFFGPGTRLTVL.

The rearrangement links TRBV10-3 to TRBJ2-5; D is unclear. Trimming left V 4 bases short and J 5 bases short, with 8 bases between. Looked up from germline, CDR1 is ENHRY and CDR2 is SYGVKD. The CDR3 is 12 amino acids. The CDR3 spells CAISGPGETQYF. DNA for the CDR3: TGTGCCATCAGTGGCCCTGGGGAGACCCAGTACTTC.

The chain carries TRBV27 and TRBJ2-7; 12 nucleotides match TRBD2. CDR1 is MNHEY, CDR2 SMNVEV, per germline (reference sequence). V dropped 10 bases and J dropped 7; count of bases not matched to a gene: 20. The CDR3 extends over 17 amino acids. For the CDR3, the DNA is TGTGCCACTCAAATTACGATCCGACTAGCGGGGGCGAGGGAGCAGTACTTC. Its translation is CATQITIRLAGAREQYF.

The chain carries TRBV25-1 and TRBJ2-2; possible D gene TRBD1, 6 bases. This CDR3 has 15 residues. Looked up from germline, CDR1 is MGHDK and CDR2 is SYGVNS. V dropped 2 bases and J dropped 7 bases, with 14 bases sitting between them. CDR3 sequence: CASSETLTGLGELFF. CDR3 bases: TGTGCCAGCAGTGAAACCCTCACAGGGCTCGGGGAGCTGTTTTTT.